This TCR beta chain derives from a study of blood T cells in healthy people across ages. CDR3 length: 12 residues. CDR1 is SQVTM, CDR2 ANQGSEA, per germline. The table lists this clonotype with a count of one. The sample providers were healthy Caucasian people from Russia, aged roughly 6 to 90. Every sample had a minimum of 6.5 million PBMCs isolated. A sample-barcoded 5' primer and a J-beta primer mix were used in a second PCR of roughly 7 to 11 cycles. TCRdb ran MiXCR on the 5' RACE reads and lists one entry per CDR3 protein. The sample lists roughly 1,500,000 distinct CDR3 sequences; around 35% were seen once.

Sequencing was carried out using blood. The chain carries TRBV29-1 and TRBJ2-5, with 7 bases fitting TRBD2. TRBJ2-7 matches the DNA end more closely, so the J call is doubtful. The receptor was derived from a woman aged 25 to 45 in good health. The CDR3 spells CSVGGRAGEQYF. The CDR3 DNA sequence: TGCAGCGTGGGGGGGAGGGCGGGCGAGCAGTACTTC.